The next 29 T cell receptor beta chains were all read from a single sample in a study of OX40 agonist ivuxolimab in advanced cancers. The protocol used for the library was the immunoSEQ multiplex PCR assay. What TCRdb holds here is the immuneACCESS table cut down to in-frame rearrangements. Part of the clones is not present; checked against another copy, under half of the missing clones reflect an unresolved V gene, and the others are unexplained. Within this sample are fewer than 45,000 clones, with nearly 75% of them counted one time only. The top ten constitute about 19% of the sample. Sequencing used CD4+ or CD8+ T cells sorted from blood, obtained in a trial of the OX40 agonist ivuxolimab. These receptors all stem from an adult with an advanced solid tumor such as melanoma, head and neck, liver or kidney cancer.

The count of this clone is one. The chain uses TRBV27 and TRBJ2-3; D gene unclear. The CDR3 runs to 15 residues. Trimming took off 3 bases at V and 0 bases at J, with 10 bases between the two ends. The germline gives CDR1 MNHEY, CDR2 SMNVEV (reference sequence). The CDR3 loop is CASSLGGSSTDTQYF. DNA for the CDR3: TGTGCCAGCAGTTTGGGCGGTTCTAGCACAGATACGCAGTATTTT.

This clone was seen a handful of times. The rearrangement links TRBV19 to TRBJ1-5, with D uncertain. Between the trimmed V and J ends, which lost 4 bases and 0 bases, there was a span of 7 bases. Germline CDR1 is LNHDA and CDR2 is SQIVND (reference sequence). This CDR3 has 14 amino acids. CDR3 region: CASSKANSNQPQHF. In DNA form, the CDR3 reads TGTGCCAGTAGTAAGGCAAATAGCAATCAGCCCCAGCATTTT.

The chain combines TRBV28 with TRBJ2-7, with D unclear. V gave up 10 bases and J gave up 2 bases, with 9 bases separating them. CDR3 length: 11 residues. Germline-derived CDR1 and CDR2 are MDHEN and SYDVKM. The CDR3 nucleotides read TGTGCCACCTTGGGCCCCTACGAGCAGTACTTC. Protein: CATLGPYEQYF.

The chain has TRBV19 and TRBJ1-5; 7 bases match TRBD1. The V and J ends lost 5 bases and 0 bases, in that order; junction bases with no gene match: 4. Per the germline V gene, CDR1 is LNHDA and CDR2 is SQIVND (reference sequence). This CDR3 has 15 residues. In DNA, the CDR3 is TGTGCCAGTAGTGGACACAGGGGTAGCAATCAGCCCCAGCATTTT. This codes for CASSGHRGSNQPQHF.

This clone turned up a few times. The sample carries other DNA sequences with the same CDR3. The chain employs TRBV5-1 and TRBJ2-5; D call uncertain. The CDR3 has 13 residues. Germline lookup yields CDR1 SGHRS and CDR2 YFSETQ. Trimming stripped 0 bases from V and 3 bases from J, with 6 bases between. This CDR3 is CASSLAGKETQYF. Here the CDR3 DNA reads TGCGCCAGCAGCTTGGCTGGGAAAGAGACCCAGTACTTC.

The chain is built from TRBV11-2 and TRBJ2-3, with a possible D match to TRBD2 (6 bases). Germline CDR1 reads SGHAT; CDR2 reads FQNNGV. V was clipped by 7 bases and J by 2 bases, with 10 bases between them. There are 13 residues in the CDR3. The CDR3 reads CASTRGNTDTQYF. The CDR3, as DNA: TGTGCCAGCACACGGGGGAACACAGATACGCAGTATTTT.

The V gene is TRBV5-1, the J gene TRBJ1-1; no definite D call. The V end lost 0 bases, the J end lost 1 base, and 7 bases lay between the germline ends. Germline assignment: CDR1 SGHRS and CDR2 YFSETQ. The CDR3 is 14 amino acids. CDR3 DNA sequence: TGCGCCAGCAGCTTGGTTTCAGAGAACACTGAAGCTTTCTTT. Protein sequence: CASSLVSENTEAFF.

The chain combines TRBV6-6 with TRBJ1-2; D is unresolved. Per germline, CDR1 MNHNY and CDR2 SVGAGI (reference sequence). This CDR3 spans 15 amino acids. The ends were cut back, 0 bases at V and 1 base at J, with 9 bases in the middle. CDR3 region: CASSYSITINYGYTF. Here the CDR3 DNA reads TGTGCCAGCAGTTACTCGATTACTATTAACTATGGCTACACCTTC.

This rearrangement joins TRBV5-1 to TRBJ2-3, with TRBD2 as a possible D gene (7 bases). Germline-derived CDR1 and CDR2 are SGHRS and YFSETQ. V was trimmed by 6 bases and J by 0 bases, leaving 14 bases between them. The CDR3 runs 15 residues. The CDR3 region is CASTTGGPSTDTQYF. The CDR3 coding sequence is TGCGCCAGCACCACCGGGGGGCCGAGCACAGATACGCAGTATTTT.

This clone was observed a single time. The genes are TRBV9 and TRBJ2-3; D gene unclear. The CDR3 totals 17 residues. Germline CDR1 reads SGDLS; CDR2 reads YYNGEE. Trimming left V 5 bases short and J 0 bases short, with 19 bases between. CDR3 residues: CASSALGVPTSTDTQYF. For the CDR3, the DNA is TGTGCCAGCAGTGCCTTGGGTGTTCCGACTAGCACAGATACGCAGTATTTT.

V and J are TRBV7-6 and TRBJ2-3; D unclear. Trimming stripped 1 base from V and 1 base from J, with 9 bases between. This CDR3 region has 15 residues. Germline V lookup: CDR1 SGHVS, CDR2 FNYEAQ. The CDR3 DNA sequence: TGTGCCAGCAGCTTAGTGGTATTGGGCACAGATACGCAGTATTTT. The encoded protein is CASSLVVLGTDTQYF.

The chain combines TRBV27 with TRBJ2-5, with TRBD2 identical over 14 bases. Trimming took 6 bases from V and 2 from J; bases not matched to a gene: 5. The germline CDR1 and CDR2 sequences are MNHEY and SMNVEV (reference sequence). The CDR3 covers 16 residues. CDR3 region: CASRTSGGAFQETQYF. The CDR3 DNA sequence: TGTGCCAGCAGGACTAGCGGGGGGGCTTTTCAAGAGACCCAGTACTTC.

V and J are TRBV4-1 and TRBJ1-1; possible D gene TRBD1, 6 bases. Germline lookup yields CDR1 MGHRA and CDR2 YSYEKL. The CDR3 consists of 14 residues. V shed 6 bases and J shed 5 bases, with 16 bases lying between them. CDR3 nucleotides: TGCGCCAGCAGTCGATACAGGGAGAGAACTGAAGCTTTCTTT. Translation gives CASSRYRERTEAFF.

This clone was found once. As DNA, the CDR3 is TGTGCCAGCAGCCTATCCCGGACAGGGGGAAATGAAGCTTTCTTT. Its protein is CASSLSRTGGNEAFF. The genes are TRBV5-4 and TRBJ1-1, with 10 bases that match TRBD1. Looked up from germline, CDR1 is SGHNT and CDR2 is YYREEE (reference sequence). The V gene end was trimmed by 4 bases and the J gene end by 7 bases; junction bases not matched to a gene: 10. The CDR3 extends over 15 amino acids.

The chain couples TRBV29-1 to TRBJ1-2; 9 nucleotides match TRBD1. The junction had 10 bases not matched to a gene; V was cut back by 4 bases and J by 4 bases. Germline V gene sequence: CDR1 SQVTM, CDR2 ANQGSEA. CDR3 length: 15 residues. The CDR3 loop is CSVGRGQGSRYGYTF. In nucleotides, the CDR3 is TGCAGCGTTGGTCGGGGACAGGGAAGTCGCTATGGCTACACCTTC. The whole variable domain, filled in from reference TRBV29-1 and TRBJ1-2, reads SAVISQKPSRDICQRGTSLTIQCQVDSQVTMMFWYRQQPGQSLTLIATANQGSEATYESGFVIDKFPISRPNLTFSTLTVSNMSPEDSSIYLCSVGRGQGSRYGYTFGSGTRLTVV.

The chain joins TRBV9 to TRBJ2-1; D unresolved. Trimming took off 3 bases at V and 8 bases at J, with 12 bases between the two ends. This CDR3 contains 13 residues. CDR1 is SGDLS and CDR2 is YYNGEE in the germline V gene. The CDR3, as DNA: TGTGCCAGCAGCGACGGCCGGGCGGATGAGCAGTTCTTC. This sequence encodes CASSDGRADEQFF.

The J gene is TRBJ1-2, the V gene TRBV7-6, with 10 bases fitting TRBD1. The CDR3 length is 14 residues. Germline trimming cut 1 base from V and 7 bases from J; bases unmatched to any gene: 3. The germline V gene has CDR1 SGHVS and CDR2 FNYEAQ. CDR3 loop: CASSLGDRGRGYTF. CDR3 DNA: TGTGCCAGCAGCTTAGGGGACAGGGGTCGTGGCTACACCTTC.

In this sample, this clone turned up once. V is TRBV6-6 and J is TRBJ2-7; 8 bases map to TRBD1. J gave up 3 bases and V 6 bases, and 4 bases lay outside the gene matches. The CDR3 is 13 amino acids. Germline values: CDR1 MNHNY, CDR2 SVGAGI (reference sequence). The CDR3 spells CASSRGTGYEQYV. CDR3 DNA sequence: TGTGCCAGCAGCCGAGGGACAGGCTACGAGCAGTACGTC.

The V and J genes are TRBV7-9 and TRBJ1-4, with 9 positions matching TRBD1. V was pared by 5 bases and J by 6 bases, with 4 bases of the junction left unmatched. The CDR3 loop spans 14 amino acids. Germline assignment: CDR1 SEHNR and CDR2 FQNEAQ (reference sequence). The CDR3 loop is CASSPGQGDEKLFF. The CDR3 region has the DNA TGTGCCAGCAGCCCGGGACAGGGAGATGAAAAACTGTTTTTT.

This clone has a count of ten or more. This chain links TRBV10-3 with TRBJ1-2, with D tentatively TRBD1 (5 bases). CDR1 and CDR2 from the germline V gene are ENHRY and SYGVKD. Trimming shortened V by 8 bases and J by 5 bases, and 9 bases separated the two germline ends. The CDR3 spans 11 residues. The CDR3 protein is CAIGAAYGYTF. DNA of the CDR3: TGTGCCATCGGGGCAGCTTATGGCTACACCTTC.

The chain links TRBV2 to TRBJ2-3; a possible D gene is TRBD1 (5 bases). Germline V gives CDR1 SNHLY, CDR2 FYNNEI. The CDR3 loop spans 14 amino acids. The ends were cut back, 10 bases at V and 4 bases at J, with 18 bases in the middle. The CDR3 nucleotides read TGTGCCACCTCAATTGACAGTGTTGCAGATACGCAGTATTTT. Residues: CATSIDSVADTQYF.

In its sample, this clone was seen many times. The chain combines TRBV27 with TRBJ2-7, with TRBD1 matching 8 bases. CDR1 and CDR2 (germline): MNHEY, SMNVEV (reference sequence). V was pared by 5 bases and J by 3 bases, with 9 bases of the junction left unmatched. The CDR3 is made up of 15 amino acids. The CDR3 loop is CASSPRTGPLYEQYF. In DNA form, the CDR3 reads TGTGCCAGCAGTCCACGGACAGGGCCACTCTACGAGCAGTACTTC.

The chain joins TRBV10-2 to TRBJ2-5, with D unresolved. This CDR3 region has 15 residues. Germline V gives CDR1 WSHSY, CDR2 SAAADI. V lost 8 bases and J 5 bases, leaving 21 bases between the germline ends. The CDR3 loop reads CASSLGRIPLETQYF. The DNA of the CDR3 is TGCGCCAGCTCCTTGGGCAGGATTCCTTTGGAGACCCAGTACTTC.

The chain employs TRBV27 and TRBJ1-6; D unresolved. In germline, CDR1 is MNHEY, CDR2 SMNVEV (reference sequence). The CDR3 is 15 amino acids. V lost 8 bases, J lost 6 bases, and 17 bases lay in between. The CDR3 nucleotides read TGTGCCAGCCGTTCAAGCGGAAGTTTTAATTCACCCCTCCACTTT. Encoded protein: CASRSSGSFNSPLHF.

J is TRBJ1-3 and V is TRBV21-1; the table assigns TRBD1, which was not confirmed against the DNA. TRBV21-1 is assigned pseudogene status. There are 16 residues in the CDR3. CDR3 nucleotide sequence: TGTGCCAGCAGCAAAGAGCAGGGGGTCTCTGGAAACACCATATATTTT. Translated, it gives CASSKEQGVSGNTIYF.

The chain employs TRBV5-4 and TRBJ2-2; maybe TRBD1 (6 bases). CDR1 SGHNT and CDR2 YYREEE come from the germline V gene (reference sequence). CDR3 length: 15 residues. V lost 1 base to trimming and J lost 6 bases, with 13 bases between them. This CDR3 reads CASSLLTGSPGELFF. In DNA form, the CDR3 reads TGTGCCAGCAGCTTGTTGACAGGTTCCCCCGGGGAGCTGTTTTTT.

J is TRBJ1-1 and V is TRBV15; D is perhaps TRBD1 (6 bases). Trimming left V 0 bases short and J 2 bases short, with 10 bases between. The germline gives CDR1 LNHNV, CDR2 YYDKDF (reference sequence). The CDR3 spans 15 residues. The CDR3 spells CATSRDAGTNTEAFF. CDR3 bases: TGTGCCACCAGCAGAGATGCAGGGACAAACACTGAAGCTTTCTTT.

This chain joins TRBV6-1 and TRBJ1-1; D is undetermined. Germline loops: CDR1 MNHNS, CDR2 SASEGT. The length of the CDR3 is 14 residues. With 2 bases removed from V and 0 bases from J, the gap between germline ends came to 7 bases. The chain's CDR3 is CASSERTLNTEAFF. The CDR3 nucleotides are TGTGCCAGCAGTGAAAGGACTCTGAACACTGAAGCTTTCTTT.

The V and J genes are TRBV5-6 and TRBJ1-4, with a possible D match to TRBD1 (5 bases). Germline V lookup: CDR1 SGHDT, CDR2 YYEEEE. V gave up 0 bases and J gave up 5 bases, with 8 bases separating them. CDR3 length equals 14 residues. The CDR3 reads CASSLGGGNEKLFF. CDR3 sequence (DNA): TGTGCCAGCAGCTTGGGCGGGGGAAATGAAAAACTGTTTTTT.